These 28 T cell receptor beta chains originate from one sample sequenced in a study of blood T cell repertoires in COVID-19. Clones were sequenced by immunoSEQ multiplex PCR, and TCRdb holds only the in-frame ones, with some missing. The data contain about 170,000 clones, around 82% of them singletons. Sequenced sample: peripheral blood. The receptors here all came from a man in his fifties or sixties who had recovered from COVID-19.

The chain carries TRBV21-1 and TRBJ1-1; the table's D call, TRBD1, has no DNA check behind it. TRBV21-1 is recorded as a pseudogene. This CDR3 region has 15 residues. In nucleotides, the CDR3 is TGTGCCAGCAGCACATACAGGGGATCGTACACTGAAGCTTTCTTT. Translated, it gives CASSTYRGSYTEAFF.

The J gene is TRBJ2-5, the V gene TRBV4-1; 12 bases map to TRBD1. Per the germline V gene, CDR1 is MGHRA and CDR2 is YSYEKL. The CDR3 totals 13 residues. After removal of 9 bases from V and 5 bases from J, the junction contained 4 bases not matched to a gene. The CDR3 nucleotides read TGCGCCAGTCCGGGACAGGGGGCTGAGACCCAGTACTTC. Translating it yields CASPGQGAETQYF.

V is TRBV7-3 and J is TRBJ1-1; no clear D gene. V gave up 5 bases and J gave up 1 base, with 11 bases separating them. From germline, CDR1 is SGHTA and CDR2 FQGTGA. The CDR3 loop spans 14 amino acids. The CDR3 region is CASSPSSGNTEAFF. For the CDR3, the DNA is TGTGCCAGCAGCCCTTCTTCAGGGAACACTGAAGCTTTCTTT.

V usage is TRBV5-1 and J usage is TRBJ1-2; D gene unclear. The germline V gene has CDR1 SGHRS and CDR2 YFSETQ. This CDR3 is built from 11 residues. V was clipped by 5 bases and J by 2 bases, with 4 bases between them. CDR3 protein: CASSLNYGYTF. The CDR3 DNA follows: TGCGCCAGCAGTCTGAACTATGGCTACACCTTC.

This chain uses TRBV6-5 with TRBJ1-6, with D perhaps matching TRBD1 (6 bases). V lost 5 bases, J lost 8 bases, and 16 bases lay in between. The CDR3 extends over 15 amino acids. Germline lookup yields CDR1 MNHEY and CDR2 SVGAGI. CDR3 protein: CASSKGDITDSPLHF. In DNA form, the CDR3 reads TGTGCCAGCAGTAAGGGGGATATCACGGATTCACCCCTCCACTTT.

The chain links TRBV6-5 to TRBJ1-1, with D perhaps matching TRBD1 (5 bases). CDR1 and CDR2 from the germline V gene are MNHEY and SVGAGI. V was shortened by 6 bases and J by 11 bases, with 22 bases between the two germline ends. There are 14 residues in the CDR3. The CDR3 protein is CASRPVGGGMVAFF. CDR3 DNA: TGTGCCAGCAGACCCGTTGGGGGAGGTATGGTGGCTTTCTTT.

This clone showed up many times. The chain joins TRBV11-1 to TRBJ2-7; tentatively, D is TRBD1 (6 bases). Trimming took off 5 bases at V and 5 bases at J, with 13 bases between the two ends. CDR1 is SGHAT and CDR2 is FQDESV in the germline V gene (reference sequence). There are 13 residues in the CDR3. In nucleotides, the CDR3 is TGTGCCAGCAGCGTACAGGGAATCCACGAGCAGTACTTC. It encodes CASSVQGIHEQYF.

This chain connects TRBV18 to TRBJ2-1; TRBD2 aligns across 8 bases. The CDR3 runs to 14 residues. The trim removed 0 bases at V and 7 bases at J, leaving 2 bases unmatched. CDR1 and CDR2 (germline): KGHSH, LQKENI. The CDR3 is CASSPPRGANEQFF. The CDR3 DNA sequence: TGTGCCAGCTCACCACCGCGGGGGGCGAATGAGCAGTTCTTC.

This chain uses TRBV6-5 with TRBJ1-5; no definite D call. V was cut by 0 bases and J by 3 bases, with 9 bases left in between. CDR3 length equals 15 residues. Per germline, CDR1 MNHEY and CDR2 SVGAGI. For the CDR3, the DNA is TGTGCCAGCAGTTACTCGAGGGCGGACAATCAGCCCCAGCATTTT. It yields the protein CASSYSRADNQPQHF.

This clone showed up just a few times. CDR3 DNA: TGTGCCTGGAGAGAGGGGGCGGGAAAACTGTTTTTT. Its protein product is CAWREGAGKLFF. This chain joins TRBV30 and TRBJ1-4; 7 bases are shared with TRBD1. Unmatched junction bases numbered 5, after V lost 3 bases and J lost 10 bases. This CDR3 comprises 12 residues. Germline CDR1 and CDR2: GTSNPN and SVGIG (reference sequence).

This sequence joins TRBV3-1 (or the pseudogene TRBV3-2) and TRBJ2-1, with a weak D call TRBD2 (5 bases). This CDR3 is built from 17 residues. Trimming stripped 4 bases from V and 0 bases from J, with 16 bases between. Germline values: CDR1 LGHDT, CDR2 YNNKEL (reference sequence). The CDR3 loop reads CASSPVDTSGSYNEQFF. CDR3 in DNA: TGTGCCAGCAGCCCGGTGGATACGAGCGGCTCCTACAATGAGCAGTTCTTC.

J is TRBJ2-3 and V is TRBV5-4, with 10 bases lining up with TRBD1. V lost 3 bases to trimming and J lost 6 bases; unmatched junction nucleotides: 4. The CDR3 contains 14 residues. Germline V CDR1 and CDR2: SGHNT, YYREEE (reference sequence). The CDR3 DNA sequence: TGTGCCAGCAGCTCGACAGGGGGCCTGGATACGCAGTATTTT. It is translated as CASSSTGGLDTQYF.

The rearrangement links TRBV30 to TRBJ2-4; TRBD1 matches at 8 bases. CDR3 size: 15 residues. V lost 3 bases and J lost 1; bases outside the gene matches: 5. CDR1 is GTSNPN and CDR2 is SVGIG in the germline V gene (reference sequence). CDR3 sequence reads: CAWRTGAGAKNIQYF. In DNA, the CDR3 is TGTGCCTGGAGGACAGGGGCGGGGGCCAAAAACATTCAGTACTTC.

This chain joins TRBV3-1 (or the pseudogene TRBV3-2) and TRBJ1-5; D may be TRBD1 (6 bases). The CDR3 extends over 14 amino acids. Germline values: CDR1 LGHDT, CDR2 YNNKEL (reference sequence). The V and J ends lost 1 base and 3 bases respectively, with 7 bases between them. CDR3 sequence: CASSQAGANQPQHF. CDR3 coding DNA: TGTGCCAGCAGCCAAGCAGGGGCCAATCAGCCCCAGCATTTT.

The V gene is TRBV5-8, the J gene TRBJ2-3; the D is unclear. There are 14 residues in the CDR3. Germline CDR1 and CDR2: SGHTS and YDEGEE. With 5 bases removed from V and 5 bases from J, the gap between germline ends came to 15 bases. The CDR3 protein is CASSFEPTGDTQYF. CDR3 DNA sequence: TGTGCCAGCAGTTTCGAGCCTACGGGAGATACGCAGTATTTT.

This chain's CDR3 is CASSWIAGSGYEQYF. In DNA form, the CDR3 reads TGTGCCAGCAGCTGGATAGCGGGGTCCGGCTACGAGCAGTACTTC. The chain recombines TRBV7-2 with TRBJ2-7; 8 nucleotides align to TRBD2. CDR1 SGHTA and CDR2 FQGNSA come from the germline V gene. The CDR3 spans 15 residues. V shed 4 bases and J 3 bases; nucleotides not matched to a gene: 8.

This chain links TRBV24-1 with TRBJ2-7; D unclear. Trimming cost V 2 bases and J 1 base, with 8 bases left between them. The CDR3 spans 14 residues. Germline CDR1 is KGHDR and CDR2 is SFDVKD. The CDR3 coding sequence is TGTGCCACCAGTGATTATGCAGATTCCTACGAGCAGTACTTC. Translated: CATSDYADSYEQYF.

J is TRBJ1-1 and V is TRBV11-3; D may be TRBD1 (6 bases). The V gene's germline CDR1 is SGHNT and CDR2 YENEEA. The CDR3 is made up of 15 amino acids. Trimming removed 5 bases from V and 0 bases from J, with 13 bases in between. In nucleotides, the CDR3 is TGTGCCAGCAGCCCGGGGGGCAAAGTGAACACTGAAGCTTTCTTT. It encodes CASSPGGKVNTEAFF.

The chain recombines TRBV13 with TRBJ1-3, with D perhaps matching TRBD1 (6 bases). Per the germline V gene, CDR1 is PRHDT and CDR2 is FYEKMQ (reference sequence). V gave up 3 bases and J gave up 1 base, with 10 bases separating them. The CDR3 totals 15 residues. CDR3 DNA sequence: TGTGCCAGCAGCTTGTTAGGGGGATCTGGAAACACCATATATTTT. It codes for CASSLLGGSGNTIYF. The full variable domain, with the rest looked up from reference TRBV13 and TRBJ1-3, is AAGVIQSPRHLIKEKRETATLKCYPIPRHDTVYWYQQGPGQDPQFLISFYEKMQSDKGSIPDRFSAQQFSDYHSELNMSSLELGDSALYFCASSLLGGSGNTIYFGEGSWLTVV.

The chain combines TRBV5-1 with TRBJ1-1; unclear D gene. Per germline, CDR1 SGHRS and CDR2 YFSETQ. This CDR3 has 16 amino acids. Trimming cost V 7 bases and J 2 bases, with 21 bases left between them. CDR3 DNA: TGCGCCAGCTCGGCCCTAGGAACGAATGTTAACACTGAAGCTTTCTTT. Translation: CASSALGTNVNTEAFF.

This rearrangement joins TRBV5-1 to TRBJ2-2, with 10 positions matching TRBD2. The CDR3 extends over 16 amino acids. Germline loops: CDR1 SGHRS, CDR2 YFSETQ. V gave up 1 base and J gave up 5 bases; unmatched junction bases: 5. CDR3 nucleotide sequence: TGCGCCAGCAGCTTGAAGGCTAGCGGGGGAACCGGGGAGCTGTTTTTT. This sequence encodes CASSLKASGGTGELFF.

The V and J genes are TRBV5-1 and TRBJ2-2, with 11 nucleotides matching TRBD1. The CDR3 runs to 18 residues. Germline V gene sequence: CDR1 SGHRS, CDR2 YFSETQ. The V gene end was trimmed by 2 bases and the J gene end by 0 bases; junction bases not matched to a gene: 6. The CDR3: CASSFTGTGGSNTGELFF. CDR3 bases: TGCGCCAGCAGCTTTACCGGGACAGGGGGATCGAACACCGGGGAGCTGTTTTTT.

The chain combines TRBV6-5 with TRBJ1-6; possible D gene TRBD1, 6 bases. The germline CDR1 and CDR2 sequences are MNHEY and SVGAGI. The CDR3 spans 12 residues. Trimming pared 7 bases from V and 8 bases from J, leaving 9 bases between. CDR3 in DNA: TGTGCCAGCAAATACAGGGATTCACCCCTCCACTTT. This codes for CASKYRDSPLHF.

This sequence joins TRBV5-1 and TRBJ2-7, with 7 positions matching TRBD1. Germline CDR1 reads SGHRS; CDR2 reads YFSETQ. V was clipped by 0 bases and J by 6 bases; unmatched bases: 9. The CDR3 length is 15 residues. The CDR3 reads CASSLDGTDPSEQYF. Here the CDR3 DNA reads TGCGCCAGCAGCTTGGACGGGACAGACCCCTCCGAGCAGTACTTC.

Written as DNA, the CDR3 is TGTGCCAGCACAAAAACCCGGGGCGGGAGACTAGCGGGATTCAATGAGCAGTTCTTC. Amino acid sequence: CASTKTRGGRLAGFNEQFF. The chain employs TRBV27 and TRBJ2-1; 11 bases are a match to TRBD2. This CDR3 contains 19 residues. Losses at the gene ends were 7 bases for V and 6 bases for J; bases not matched to a gene: 20. Germline CDR1 is MNHEY and CDR2 is SMNVEV (reference sequence).

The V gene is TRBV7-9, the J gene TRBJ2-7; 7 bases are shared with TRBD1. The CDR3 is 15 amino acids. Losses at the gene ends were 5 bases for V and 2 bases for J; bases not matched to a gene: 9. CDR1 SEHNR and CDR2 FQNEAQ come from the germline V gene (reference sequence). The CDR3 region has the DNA TGTGCCAGCAGCGGCCTTACAGGGGAAACCTACGAGCAGTACTTC. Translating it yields CASSGLTGETYEQYF.

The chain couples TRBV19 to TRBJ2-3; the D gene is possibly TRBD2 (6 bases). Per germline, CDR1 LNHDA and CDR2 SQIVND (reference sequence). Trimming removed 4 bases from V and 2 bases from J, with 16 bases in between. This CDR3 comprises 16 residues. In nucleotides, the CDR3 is TGTGCCAGTAGTACTGCCGGGACTTTAGACACAGATACGCAGTATTTT. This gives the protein CASSTAGTLDTDTQYF. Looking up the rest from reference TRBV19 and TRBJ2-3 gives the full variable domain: DGGITQSPKYLFRKEGQNVTLSCEQNLNHDAMYWYRQDPGQGLRLIYYSQIVNDFQKGDIAEGYSVSREKKESFPLTVTSAQKNPTAFYLCASSTAGTLDTDTQYFGPGTRLTVL.

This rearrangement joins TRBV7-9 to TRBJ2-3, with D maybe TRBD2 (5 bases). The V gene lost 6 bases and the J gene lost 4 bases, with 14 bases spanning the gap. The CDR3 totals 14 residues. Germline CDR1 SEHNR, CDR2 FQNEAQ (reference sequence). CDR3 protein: CASSSNRGSDTQYF. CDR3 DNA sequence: TGTGCCAGCAGTTCTAATCGGGGATCAGATACGCAGTATTTT. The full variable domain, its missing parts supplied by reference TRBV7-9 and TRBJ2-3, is DTGVSQNPRHKITKRGQNVTFRCDPISEHNRLYWYRQTLGQGPEFLTYFQNEAQLEKSRLLSDRFSAERPKGSFSTLEIQRTEQGDSAMYLCASSSNRGSDTQYFGPGTRLTVL.